Following are 21 T cell receptor beta chains from one sample sequenced in a study of shared clonotypes between healthy human individuals. Libraries were prepared by immunoSEQ multiplex PCR; TCRdb keeps only in-frame clonotypes and omits some of them. This table has 2.5 million or so clones, 85% to 95% appearing once. The material sequenced was naive CD4+ T cells sorted from blood. As to subset: CD45RA+ positively selected. Source of these receptors: a man between 18 and 35 years old in good health.

The chain carries TRBV6-1 and TRBJ1-1, with 7 bases matching TRBD1. After removal of 6 bases from V and 0 bases from J, the junction contained 4 bases not matched to a gene. This CDR3 comprises 14 residues. The germline CDR1 and CDR2 sequences are MNHNS and SASEGT. Written as DNA, the CDR3 is TGTGCCAGCAGATGGACAGGAATGAACACTGAAGCTTTCTTT. Translated, it gives CASRWTGMNTEAFF.

The CDR3 here is CASSFIIPGTGPYEQYF. The CDR3 DNA follows: TGTGCCAGCAGCTTCATAATTCCCGGGACAGGGCCCTACGAGCAGTACTTC. The rearrangement uses TRBV11-2 and TRBJ2-7; 9 bases are a match to TRBD1. CDR3 length: 17 amino acids. After removal of 3 bases from V and 2 bases from J, the junction contained 11 bases not matched to a gene. Per germline, CDR1 SGHAT and CDR2 FQNNGV.

The chain carries TRBV29-1 and TRBJ2-5, with TRBD2 as a possible D gene (5 bases). V shed 4 bases and J shed 7 bases, with 19 bases lying between them. The CDR3 totals 14 residues. Germline V gene lookup returns CDR1 SQVTM and CDR2 ANQGSEA. This CDR3 reads CSVAAWTFEGTQYF. In nucleotides, the CDR3 is TGCAGCGTTGCCGCATGGACTTTTGAGGGGACCCAGTACTTC.

V gene TRBV5-6 combines with J gene TRBJ2-5, with D perhaps given as TRBD1 or TRBD2 (5 bases each). Germline lookup yields CDR1 SGHDT and CDR2 YYEEEE. The CDR3 extends over 14 amino acids. V lost 3 bases, J lost 5 bases, and 14 bases lay in between. CDR3 sequence reads: CASSSPSEGETQYF. The CDR3 bases are TGTGCCAGCAGCTCCCCCTCCGAGGGGGAGACCCAGTACTTC.

The chain couples TRBV2 to TRBJ2-2, with 8 bases identical to TRBD2. Trimming cost V 4 bases and J 5 bases; bases outside gene matches: 9. CDR3 size: 16 residues. Germline CDR1 reads SNHLY; CDR2 reads FYNNEI. The CDR3 protein is CASSGAGGSGTGELFF. CDR3 coding DNA: TGTGCCAGCAGTGGGGCGGGGGGTTCAGGGACCGGGGAGCTGTTTTTT.

This rearrangement joins TRBV5-4 to TRBJ2-3; TRBD2 matches 13 bases. The CDR3 is 17 residues long. After removal of 4 bases from V and 6 bases from J, the junction contained 11 bases not matched to a gene. Germline CDR1 SGHNT, CDR2 YYREEE (reference sequence). For the CDR3, the DNA is TGTGCCAGCAGCCCGGGACTAGCGGGGTTGGCCGGGGATACGCAGTATTTT. Translating gives CASSPGLAGLAGDTQYF.

CDR3: CASSSSDRGTDTQYF. The CDR3 coding sequence is TGTGCCAGCAGCAGTTCCGACAGGGGCACAGATACGCAGTATTTT. The V call is TRBV6-6, the J call TRBJ2-3, with TRBD1 matching 7 bases. After removal of 6 bases from V and 1 base from J, the junction contained 7 bases not matched to a gene. Germline loops: CDR1 MNHNY, CDR2 SVGAGI (reference sequence). This CDR3 has 15 amino acids.

V is TRBV7-2 and J is TRBJ2-7; 10 bases line up with TRBD2. There are 17 residues in the CDR3. V shed 0 bases and J 7 bases; nucleotides not matched to a gene: 12. CDR1 is SGHTA, CDR2 FQGNSA, per germline. The CDR3 nucleotides are TGTGCCAGCAGCTTAGCCCTAGCGGGAGCAGGCTATGCTGAGCAGTACTTC. Translated: CASSLALAGAGYAEQYF. Full variable domain (missing parts from reference TRBV7-2 and TRBJ2-7): GAGVSQSPSNKVTEKGKDVELRCDPISGHTALYWYRQSLGQGLEFLIYFQGNSAPDKSGLPSDRFSAERTGGSVSTLTIQRTQQEDSAVYLCASSLALAGAGYAEQYFGPGTRLTVT.

With respect to this clone: Other DNA variants within this sample encode the same CDR3. The J gene is TRBJ2-7, the V gene TRBV28; TRBD1 matches at 10 bases. The germline CDR1 and CDR2 sequences are MDHEN and SYDVKM. Trimming took 8 bases from V and 3 from J; bases not matched to a gene: 4. The CDR3 is made up of 13 amino acids. Here the CDR3 reads CASRTGGVYEQYF. CDR3 bases: TGTGCCAGCCGGACAGGGGGAGTCTACGAGCAGTACTTC.

A word on this clone: Additional DNA sequences in this sample encode the identical CDR3. The chain uses TRBV5-1 and TRBJ2-4; 9 bases match TRBD2. Unmatched junction bases numbered 5, after V lost 5 bases and J lost 8 bases. The CDR3 has 13 amino acids. Germline V gene data show CDR1 as SGHRS and CDR2 as YFSETQ. For the CDR3, the DNA is TGCGCCAGCAGTTTAGCGGGAGAGGACATTCAGTACTTC. It is translated as CASSLAGEDIQYF.

The chain links TRBV19 to TRBJ1-6; a possible D gene is TRBD1 (5 bases). V was shortened by 5 bases and J by 6 bases, with 14 bases between the two germline ends. Germline lookup yields CDR1 LNHDA and CDR2 SQIVND (reference sequence). The CDR3 runs 15 residues. CDR3: CASSYPDRFNSPLHF. The CDR3 coding sequence is TGTGCCAGTAGTTACCCCGACAGATTTAATTCACCCCTCCACTTT. Drawing the rest from reference TRBV19 and TRBJ1-6, the complete variable domain is DGGITQSPKYLFRKEGQNVTLSCEQNLNHDAMYWYRQDPGQGLRLIYYSQIVNDFQKGDIAEGYSVSREKKESFPLTVTSAQKNPTAFYLCASSYPDRFNSPLHFGNGTRLTVT.

Points on this clone: Other DNA sequences in the same sample also yield this CDR3. The V and J genes are TRBV4-1 and TRBJ2-7; no firm D call. The germline V and J ends were trimmed by 0 bases and 4 bases, with 4 bases remaining between them. There are 12 residues in the CDR3. Germline V gene data show CDR1 as MGHRA and CDR2 as YSYEKL. The CDR3, as DNA: TGCGCCAGCAGCCAAGATGGGTACGAGCAGTACTTC. Translated: CASSQDGYEQYF.

In this sample, this clone turned up a few times. In the same sample, other DNA sequences code for this CDR3. The rearrangement uses TRBV30 and TRBJ2-2; maybe TRBD1 (5 bases). Germline loops: CDR1 GTSNPN, CDR2 SVGIG (reference sequence). This CDR3 region has 13 residues. The ends were cut back, 0 bases at V and 7 bases at J, with 9 bases in the middle. This CDR3 is CAWSVQGVGELFF. The DNA of the CDR3 is TGTGCCTGGAGTGTACAAGGGGTCGGGGAGCTGTTTTTT.

This clone has just one count. Within the sample, other DNA sequences also encode this same CDR3. The chain has TRBV7-9 and TRBJ1-5, with D unresolved. V lost 1 base to trimming and J lost 4 bases, with 8 bases between them. Germline values: CDR1 SEHNR, CDR2 FQNEAQ (reference sequence). CDR3 length equals 14 residues. The CDR3 DNA is TGTGCCAGCAGCTTAGAAGGCGGTAATCAGCCCCAGCATTTT. Translation gives CASSLEGGNQPQHF.

This rearrangement joins TRBV5-1 to TRBJ2-2, with TRBD1 identical over 12 bases. V lost 2 bases and J lost 3; bases outside the gene matches: 5. Germline lookup yields CDR1 SGHRS and CDR2 YFSETQ. This CDR3 region has 17 residues. The CDR3 here is CASSLSGTGGYTGELFF. The CDR3 DNA reads as TGCGCCAGCAGCTTATCCGGGACAGGGGGCTACACCGGGGAGCTGTTTTTT.

The rearrangement links TRBV27 to TRBJ1-6; D call uncertain. Germline V gene lookup returns CDR1 MNHEY and CDR2 SMNVEV (reference sequence). The germline V and J ends were trimmed by 5 bases and 1 base, with 12 bases remaining between them. CDR3 length: 16 residues. The CDR3 sequence: CASSTAGESYNSPLHF. The CDR3 coding sequence is TGTGCCAGCAGTACGGCCGGCGAGTCCTATAATTCACCCCTCCACTTT.

This chain links TRBV2 with TRBJ2-1; 12 nucleotides agree with TRBD1. The CDR3 has 15 residues. Germline V gene data show CDR1 as SNHLY and CDR2 as FYNNEI. Trimming cost V 6 bases and J 8 bases; bases outside gene matches: 8. The DNA for the CDR3 is TGTGCCAGCAGGGCCGGGGGACAGGGGGCGTATGAGCAGTTCTTC. Translation gives CASRAGGQGAYEQFF.

This sequence joins TRBV2 and TRBJ2-1, with D unclear. Trimming removed 5 bases at V and 6 bases at J, with 5 bases between. The CDR3 covers 11 residues. In germline, CDR1 is SNHLY, CDR2 FYNNEI. The CDR3 DNA sequence: TGTGCCAGCAGTAAGAGCAATGAGCAGTTCTTC. This gives the protein CASSKSNEQFF.

This chain links TRBV28 with TRBJ2-4; D may be TRBD1 (5 bases). The V end was cut by 9 bases, the J end by 3 bases, with 18 bases between. The CDR3 is 15 residues long. Germline CDR1 is MDHEN and CDR2 is SYDVKM. The CDR3: CASMEPRAYKNIQYF. CDR3 DNA: TGTGCCAGTATGGAGCCCAGGGCGTACAAAAACATTCAGTACTTC.

The table lists this clone with a count of one. The same CDR3 also results from other DNA sequences found in this sample. This chain uses TRBV6-4 with TRBJ2-3, with D perhaps matching TRBD2 (6 bases). V was trimmed by 6 bases and J by 3 bases, leaving 10 bases between them. The CDR3 consists of 13 residues. Per germline, CDR1 MRHNA and CDR2 SNTAGT. Written as DNA, the CDR3 is TGTGCCAGCAGCGTGGGGGGAACAGATACGCAGTATTTT. Protein product: CASSVGGTDTQYF.

The genes are TRBV19 and TRBJ1-1; 7 bases map to TRBD1. This CDR3 is built from 14 residues. Germline V CDR1 and CDR2: LNHDA, SQIVND (reference sequence). The trim removed 8 bases at V and 2 bases at J, leaving 8 bases unmatched. The CDR3 region has the DNA TGTGCCAGTGGGAGAACAGGGGCCAACACTGAAGCTTTCTTT. Translating it yields CASGRTGANTEAFF.